The source of this T cell receptor (beta chain) is a study of blood T cell repertoires in COVID-19. Trimming removed 4 bases from V and 7 bases from J; junction bases left unmatched: 15. The germline gives CDR1 SGHRS, CDR2 YFSETQ. The CDR3 spans 17 residues. TCRdb keeps only in-frame clones here, not all; method: immunoSEQ multiplex PCR. The sample yields about 170,000 clones, about 92% seen once. The sequence derives from a man aged 25 to 40 with COVID-19, enrolled during active disease. This sequence joins TRBV5-1 and TRBJ2-1, with 9 nucleotides matching TRBD1. Sequenced input: peripheral blood. CDR3 amino acids: CASSVSPYGTGTNEQFF. Here the CDR3 DNA reads TGCGCCAGCAGCGTTTCCCCGTACGGGACAGGGACAAATGAGCAGTTCTTC. The variable domain in full, completed from reference TRBV5-1 and TRBJ2-1, reads KAGVTQTPRYLIKTRGQQVTLSCSPISGHRSVSWYQQTPGQGLQFLFEYFSETQRNKGNFPGRFSGRQFSNSRSEMNVSTLELGDSALYLCASSVSPYGTGTNEQFFGPGTRLTVL.